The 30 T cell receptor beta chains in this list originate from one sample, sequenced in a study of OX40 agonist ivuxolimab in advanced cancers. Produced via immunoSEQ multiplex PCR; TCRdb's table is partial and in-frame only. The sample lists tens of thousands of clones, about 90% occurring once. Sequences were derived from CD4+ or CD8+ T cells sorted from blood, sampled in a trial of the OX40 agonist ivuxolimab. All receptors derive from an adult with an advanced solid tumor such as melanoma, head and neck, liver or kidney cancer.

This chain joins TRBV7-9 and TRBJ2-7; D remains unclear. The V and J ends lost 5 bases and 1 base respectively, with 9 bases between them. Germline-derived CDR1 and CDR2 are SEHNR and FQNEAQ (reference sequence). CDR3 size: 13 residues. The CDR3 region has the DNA TGTGCCAGCAGCCTCAGCTCATCCTACGAGCAGTACTTC. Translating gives CASSLSSSYEQYF.

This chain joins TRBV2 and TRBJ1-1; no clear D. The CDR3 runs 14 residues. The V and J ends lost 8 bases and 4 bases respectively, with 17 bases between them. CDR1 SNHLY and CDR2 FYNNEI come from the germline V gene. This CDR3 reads CASFQMVTTTEAFF. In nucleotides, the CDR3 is TGTGCCAGCTTTCAAATGGTAACAACCACTGAAGCTTTCTTT.

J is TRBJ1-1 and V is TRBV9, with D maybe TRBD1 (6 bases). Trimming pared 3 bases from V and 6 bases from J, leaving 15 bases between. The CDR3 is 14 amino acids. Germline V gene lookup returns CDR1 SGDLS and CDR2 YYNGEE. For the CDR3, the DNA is TGTGCCAGCAGCGCTACTCCACAGGGCGCTGAAGCTTTCTTT. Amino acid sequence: CASSATPQGAEAFF.

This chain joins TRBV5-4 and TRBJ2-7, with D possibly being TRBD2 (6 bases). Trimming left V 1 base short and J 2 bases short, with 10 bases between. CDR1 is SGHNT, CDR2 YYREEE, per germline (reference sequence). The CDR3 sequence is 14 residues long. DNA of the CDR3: TGTGCCAGCAGCTTGCCGGGAGACCCCTACGAGCAGTACTTC. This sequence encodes CASSLPGDPYEQYF.

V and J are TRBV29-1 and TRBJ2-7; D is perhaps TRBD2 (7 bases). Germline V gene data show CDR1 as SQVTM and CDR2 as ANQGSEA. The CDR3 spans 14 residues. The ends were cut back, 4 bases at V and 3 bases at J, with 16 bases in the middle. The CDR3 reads CSVVGGAGDYEQYF. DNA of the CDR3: TGCAGCGTTGTGGGGGGGGCGGGAGACTACGAGCAGTACTTC.

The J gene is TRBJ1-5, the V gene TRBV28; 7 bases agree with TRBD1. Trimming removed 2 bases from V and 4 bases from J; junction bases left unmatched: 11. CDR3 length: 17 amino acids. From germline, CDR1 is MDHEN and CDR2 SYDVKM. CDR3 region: CASSLITGASLNQPQHF. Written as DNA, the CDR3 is TGTGCCAGCAGTTTAATCACAGGGGCCTCTCTAAATCAGCCCCAGCATTTT. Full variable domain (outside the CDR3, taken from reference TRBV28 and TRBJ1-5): DVKVTQSSRYLVKRTGEKVFLECVQDMDHENMFWYRQDPGLGLRLIYFSYDVKMKEKGDIPEGYSVSREKKERFSLILESASTNQTSMYLCASSLITGASLNQPQHFGDGTRLSIL.

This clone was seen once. The CDR3 reads CASHPLTPGNEQFF. Written as DNA, the CDR3 is TGTGCCAGCCATCCTCTCACCCCGGGCAATGAGCAGTTCTTC. The J gene is TRBJ2-1, the V gene TRBV19; no firm D call. CDR1 and CDR2 (germline): LNHDA, SQIVND (reference sequence). The CDR3 loop spans 14 amino acids. Trimming stripped 9 bases from V and 6 bases from J, with 18 bases between. The whole variable domain, remainder taken from reference TRBV19 and TRBJ2-1, is DGGITQSPKYLFRKEGQNVTLSCEQNLNHDAMYWYRQDPGQGLRLIYYSQIVNDFQKGDIAEGYSVSREKKESFPLTVTSAQKNPTAFYLCASHPLTPGNEQFFGPGTRLTVL.

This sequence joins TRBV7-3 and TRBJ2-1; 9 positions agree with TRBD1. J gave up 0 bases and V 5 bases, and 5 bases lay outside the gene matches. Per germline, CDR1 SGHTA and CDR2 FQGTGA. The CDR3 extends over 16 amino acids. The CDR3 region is CASSAGTGSSYNEQFF. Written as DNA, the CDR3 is TGTGCCAGCAGCGCAGGGACAGGGAGCTCCTACAATGAGCAGTTCTTC.

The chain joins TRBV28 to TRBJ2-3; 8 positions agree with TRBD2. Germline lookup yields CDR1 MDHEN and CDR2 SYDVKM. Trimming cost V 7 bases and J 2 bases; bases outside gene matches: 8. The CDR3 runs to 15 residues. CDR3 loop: CASTQTSANTDTQYF. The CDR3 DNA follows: TGTGCCAGCACCCAGACTAGCGCGAACACAGATACGCAGTATTTT.

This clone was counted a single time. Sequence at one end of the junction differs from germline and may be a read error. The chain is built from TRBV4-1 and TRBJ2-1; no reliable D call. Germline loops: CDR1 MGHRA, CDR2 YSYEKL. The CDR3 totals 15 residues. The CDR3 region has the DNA TGCGTCAGCAGCCAAGATACTGCCAGGCACAATGAGCAGTTCTTC. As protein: CVSSQDTARHNEQFF.

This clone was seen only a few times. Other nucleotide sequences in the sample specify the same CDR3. The CDR3 coding sequence is TGTGCCAGCAGCTTAGTATCGAGGAACACTGAAGCTTTCTTT. Protein: CASSLVSRNTEAFF. The chain combines TRBV11-3 with TRBJ1-1; D ambiguous. Trimming cost V 1 base and J 1 base, with 7 bases left between them. The CDR3 extends over 14 amino acids. Germline V gene sequence: CDR1 SGHNT, CDR2 YENEEA.

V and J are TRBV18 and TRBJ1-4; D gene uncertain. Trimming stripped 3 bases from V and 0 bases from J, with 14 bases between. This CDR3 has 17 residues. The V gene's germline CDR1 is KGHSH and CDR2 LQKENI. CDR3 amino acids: CASSPLKTDATNEKLFF. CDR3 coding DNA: TGTGCCAGCTCACCGCTTAAGACGGACGCAACTAATGAAAAACTGTTTTTT.

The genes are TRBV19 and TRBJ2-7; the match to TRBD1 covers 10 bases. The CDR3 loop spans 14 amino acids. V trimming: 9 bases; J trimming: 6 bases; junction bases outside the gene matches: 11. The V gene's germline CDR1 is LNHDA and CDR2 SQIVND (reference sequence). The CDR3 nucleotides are TGTGCCAGCTCTGAGGGGACAGGGGTGGGCGAGCAGTACTTC. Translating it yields CASSEGTGVGEQYF. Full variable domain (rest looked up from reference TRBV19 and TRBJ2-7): DGGITQSPKYLFRKEGQNVTLSCEQNLNHDAMYWYRQDPGQGLRLIYYSQIVNDFQKGDIAEGYSVSREKKESFPLTVTSAQKNPTAFYLCASSEGTGVGEQYFGPGTRLTVT.

The CDR3 DNA sequence: TGTGCCAGCAGTTTAATGGCTAGCGTAGCAGATACGCAGTATTTT. It yields the protein CASSLMASVADTQYF. The chain is built from TRBV27 and TRBJ2-3; perhaps TRBD2 as D (6 bases). The CDR3 is 15 amino acids. CDR1 is MNHEY and CDR2 is SMNVEV in the germline V gene (reference sequence). Trimming took off 2 bases at V and 4 bases at J, with 13 bases between the two ends.

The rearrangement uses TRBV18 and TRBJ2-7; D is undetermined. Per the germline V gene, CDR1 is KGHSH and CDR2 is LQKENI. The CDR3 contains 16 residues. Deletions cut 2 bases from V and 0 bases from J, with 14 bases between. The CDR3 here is CASSPTLDGISYEQYF. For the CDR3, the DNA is TGTGCCAGCTCACCAACGTTGGACGGAATCTCCTACGAGCAGTACTTC.

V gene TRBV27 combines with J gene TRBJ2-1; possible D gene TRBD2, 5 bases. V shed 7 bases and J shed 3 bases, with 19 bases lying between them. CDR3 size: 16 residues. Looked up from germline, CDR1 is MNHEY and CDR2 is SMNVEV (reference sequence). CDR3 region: CASTLVSGSNYNEQFF. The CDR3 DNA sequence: TGTGCCAGCACCCTCGTTAGTGGGAGTAACTACAATGAGCAGTTCTTC.

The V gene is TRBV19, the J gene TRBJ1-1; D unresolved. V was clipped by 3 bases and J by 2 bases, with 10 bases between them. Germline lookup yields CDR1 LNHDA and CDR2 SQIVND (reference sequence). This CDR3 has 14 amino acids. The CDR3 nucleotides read TGTGCCAGTAGTATCCCAGGTCCTAACACTGAAGCTTTCTTT. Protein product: CASSIPGPNTEAFF.

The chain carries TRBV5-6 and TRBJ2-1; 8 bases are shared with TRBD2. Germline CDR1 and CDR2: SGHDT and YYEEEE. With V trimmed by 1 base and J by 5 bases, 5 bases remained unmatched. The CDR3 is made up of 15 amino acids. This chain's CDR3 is CASSLMLAGHNEQFF. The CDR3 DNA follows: TGTGCCAGCAGCTTGATGTTAGCGGGGCACAATGAGCAGTTCTTC.

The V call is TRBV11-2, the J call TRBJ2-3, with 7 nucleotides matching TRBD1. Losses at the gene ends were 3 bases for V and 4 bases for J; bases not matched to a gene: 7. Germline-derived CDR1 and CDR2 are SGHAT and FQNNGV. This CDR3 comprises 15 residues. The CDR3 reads CASSFTGEGADTQYF. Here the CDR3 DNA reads TGTGCCAGCAGCTTTACAGGGGAAGGAGCAGATACGCAGTATTTT.

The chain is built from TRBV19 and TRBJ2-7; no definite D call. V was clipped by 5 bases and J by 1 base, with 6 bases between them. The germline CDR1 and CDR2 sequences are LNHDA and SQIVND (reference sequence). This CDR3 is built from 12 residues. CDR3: CASSSISYEQYF. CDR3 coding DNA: TGTGCCAGTAGTTCCATATCCTACGAGCAGTACTTC.

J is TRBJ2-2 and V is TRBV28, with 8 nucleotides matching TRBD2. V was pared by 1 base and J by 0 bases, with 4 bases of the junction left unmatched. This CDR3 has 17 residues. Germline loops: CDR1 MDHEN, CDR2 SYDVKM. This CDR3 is CASSLSREGPNTGELFF. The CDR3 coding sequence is TGTGCCAGCAGTTTATCCCGGGAGGGCCCGAACACCGGGGAGCTGTTTTTT.

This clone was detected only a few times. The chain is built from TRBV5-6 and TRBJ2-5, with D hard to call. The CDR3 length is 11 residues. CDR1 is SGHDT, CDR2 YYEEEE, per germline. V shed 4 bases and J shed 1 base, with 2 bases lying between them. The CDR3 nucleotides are TGTGCCAGCAGCCTCCAAGAGACCCAGTACTTC. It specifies CASSLQETQYF.

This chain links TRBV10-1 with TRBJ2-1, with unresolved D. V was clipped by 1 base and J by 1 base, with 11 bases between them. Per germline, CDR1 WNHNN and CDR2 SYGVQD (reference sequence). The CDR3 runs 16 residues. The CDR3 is CASSEYPTSSYNEQFF. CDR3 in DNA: TGCGCCAGCAGTGAGTACCCGACAAGTTCCTACAATGAGCAGTTCTTC.

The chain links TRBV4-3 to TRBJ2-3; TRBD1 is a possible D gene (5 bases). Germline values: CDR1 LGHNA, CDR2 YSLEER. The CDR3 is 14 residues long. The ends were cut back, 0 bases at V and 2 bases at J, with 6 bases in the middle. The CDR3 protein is CASSQEGATDTQYF. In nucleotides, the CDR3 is TGCGCCAGCAGCCAAGAAGGGGCCACAGATACGCAGTATTTT.

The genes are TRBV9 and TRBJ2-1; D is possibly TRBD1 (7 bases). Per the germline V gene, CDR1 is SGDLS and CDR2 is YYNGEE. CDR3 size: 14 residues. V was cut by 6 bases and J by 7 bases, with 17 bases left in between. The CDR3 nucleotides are TGTGCCAGCAACCAGGGGGGCAGGGTTAATGAGCAGTTCTTC. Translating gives CASNQGGRVNEQFF.

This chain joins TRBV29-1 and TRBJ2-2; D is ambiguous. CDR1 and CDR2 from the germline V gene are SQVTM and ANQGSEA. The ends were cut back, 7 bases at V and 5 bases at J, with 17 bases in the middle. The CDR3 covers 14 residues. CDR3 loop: CSAPPRALTGELFF. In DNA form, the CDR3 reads TGCAGCGCCCCCCCCCGGGCCTTAACCGGGGAGCTGTTTTTT.

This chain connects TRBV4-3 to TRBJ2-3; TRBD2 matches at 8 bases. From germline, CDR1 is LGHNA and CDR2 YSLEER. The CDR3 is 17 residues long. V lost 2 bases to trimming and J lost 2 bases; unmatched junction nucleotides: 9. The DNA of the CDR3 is TGCGCCAGCAGCCAATTCCTAGATAGCGGGAACACAGATACGCAGTATTTT. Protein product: CASSQFLDSGNTDTQYF.

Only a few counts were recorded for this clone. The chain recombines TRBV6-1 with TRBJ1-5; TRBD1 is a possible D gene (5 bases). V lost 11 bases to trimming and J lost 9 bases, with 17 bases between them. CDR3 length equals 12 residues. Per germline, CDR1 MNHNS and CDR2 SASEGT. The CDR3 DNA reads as TGTGCCGGAGGTCTGGGGGGATGGCCCCAGCATTTT. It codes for CAGGLGGWPQHF.

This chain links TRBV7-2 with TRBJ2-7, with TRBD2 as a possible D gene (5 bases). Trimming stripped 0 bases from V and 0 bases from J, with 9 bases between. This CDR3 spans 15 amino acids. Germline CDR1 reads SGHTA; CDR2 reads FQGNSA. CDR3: CASSLAGVSSYEQYF. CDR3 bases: TGTGCCAGCAGCTTAGCGGGAGTAAGCTCCTACGAGCAGTACTTC.

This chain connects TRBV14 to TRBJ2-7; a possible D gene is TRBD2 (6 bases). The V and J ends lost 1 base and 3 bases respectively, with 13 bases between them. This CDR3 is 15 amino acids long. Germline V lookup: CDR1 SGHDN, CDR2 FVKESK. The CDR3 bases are TGTGCCAGCAGCCAAGCCCGGGGGTACGTCTACGAGCAGTACTTC. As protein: CASSQARGYVYEQYF.